Presented here are 5 T cell receptor beta chains from one specimen sequenced in a study of cytomegalovirus exposure and HLA in healthy donors. The PCR made use of 60 Vbeta and 13 Jbeta primers. TCRdb keeps only in-frame clones here, not all; method: immunoSEQ multiplex PCR. Here the sample spans under 200,000 clones, roughly 13% being singletons. Sequenced sample: PBMCs. Receptor source: a middle-aged man in good health and CMV-seropositive.

This clone has just a few counts. This chain uses TRBV7-8 with TRBJ2-7; tentatively, D is TRBD2 (6 bases). The CDR3 totals 14 residues. Germline V gives CDR1 SGHVS, CDR2 FQNEAQ. V lost 2 bases and J lost 5, with 13 bases in between. The CDR3 coding sequence is TGTGCCAGCAGCTTAAAGGGACTGAACAACGAGCAGTACGTC. This encodes CASSLKGLNNEQYV.

This chain joins TRBV6-5 and TRBJ1-3, with 10 bases matching TRBD1. Germline assignment: CDR1 MNHEY and CDR2 SVGAGI. The J segment lost 8 bases and the V segment lost 6 bases, leaving 7 bases of the junction unmatched. The length of the CDR3 is 14 residues. This CDR3 reads CASSRRQGAHTIYF. The DNA of the CDR3 is TGTGCCAGCAGCCGCCGACAGGGGGCGCACACCATATATTTT.

The V gene is TRBV19, the J gene TRBJ1-5; TRBD1 might be the D (6 bases). The V and J ends lost 8 bases and 0 bases respectively, with 20 bases between them. The CDR3 consists of 17 residues. Germline CDR1 reads LNHDA; CDR2 reads SQIVND (reference sequence). CDR3 sequence (DNA): TGTGCCAGTCACAGGACACTTGGACAGTATAGCAATCAGCCCCAGCATTTT. This sequence encodes CASHRTLGQYSNQPQHF.

The J gene is TRBJ1-4, the V gene TRBV18; D is ambiguous. CDR1 is KGHSH and CDR2 is LQKENI in the germline V gene. CDR3 length: 11 residues. Trimming removed 6 bases at V and 8 bases at J, with 7 bases between. The CDR3: CASSTGEKLFF. The DNA for the CDR3 is TGTGCCAGCTCCACGGGAGAAAAACTGTTTTTT.

The V and J genes are TRBV7-2 and TRBJ1-2, with D perhaps TRBD1 (6 bases). Germline lookup yields CDR1 SGHTA and CDR2 FQGNSA. Trimming cost V 4 bases and J 4 bases, with 16 bases left between them. This CDR3 is 15 amino acids long. The CDR3 sequence: CASSSGVGGFYGYTF. DNA of the CDR3: TGTGCCAGCAGCTCCGGTGTTGGGGGCTTCTATGGCTACACCTTC. Based on the CDR3 plus reference TRBV7-2 and TRBJ1-2, the full variable domain is GAGVSQSPSNKVTEKGKDVELRCDPISGHTALYWYRQSLGQGLEFLIYFQGNSAPDKSGLPSDRFSAERTGGSVSTLTIQRTQQEDSAVYLCASSSGVGGFYGYTFGSGTRLTVV.